The 9 T cell receptor beta chains presented below share a single source sample, sequenced in a study of control samples from healthy donors and cancer patients (dated by TCRdb to 2019 to 2021). The library was prepared using the immunoSEQ multiplex PCR assay. TCRdb carries this immuneACCESS record with in-frame sequences only. Its versions omit some clonotypes, under half of them owing to an unresolved V gene in the studies checked, with the rest unexplained. The sample data list roughly 120,000 clones, and 70% to 90% of these were observed just once. Roughly 3.2% of the sample rests with the top ten. Sequencing was carried out using blood. These receptors were obtained from a man in his fifties in good health.

The chain carries TRBV29-1 and TRBJ2-1; possibly TRBD2 for D (6 bases). V lost 6 bases, J lost 0 bases, and 9 bases lay in between. There are 13 residues in the CDR3. CDR1 SQVTM and CDR2 ANQGSEA come from the germline V gene. Here the CDR3 DNA reads TGCAGCGTACGGGAGAGCTCCTACAATGAGCAGTTCTTC. Translated, it gives CSVRESSYNEQFF.

The count of this clone is one. The chain has TRBV2 and TRBJ1-6; D perhaps matches TRBD1 (6 bases). V lost 3 bases and J 10 bases, leaving 13 bases between the germline ends. CDR3 length equals 14 residues. Germline V gene data show CDR1 as SNHLY and CDR2 as FYNNEI. The chain's CDR3 is CASSEKGGSSPLHF. CDR3 DNA sequence: TGTGCCAGCAGTGAGAAAGGGGGGTCATCACCCCTCCACTTT.

The chain employs TRBV30 and TRBJ1-2; D gene uncertain. Germline V gives CDR1 GTSNPN, CDR2 SVGIG (reference sequence). The CDR3 spans 12 residues. V dropped 2 bases and J dropped 14 bases, with 18 bases sitting between them. Written as DNA, the CDR3 is TGTGCCTGGAGTACGATTCGGGAAGAGAGGACCTTC. As protein: CAWSTIREERTF.

This clone is a singleton in its sample. The chain recombines TRBV3-1 (or the pseudogene TRBV3-2) with TRBJ1-2; the D gene is possibly TRBD1 (5 bases). The germline V gene encodes CDR1 LGHDT and CDR2 YNNKEL (reference sequence). The V end was cut by 1 base, the J end by 2 bases, with 8 bases between. The CDR3 loop spans 14 amino acids. CDR3 nucleotides: TGTGCCAGCAGCCAAGCAGCAGGGAACTATGGCTACACCTTC. It is translated as CASSQAAGNYGYTF.

This chain connects TRBV28 to TRBJ1-2; 9 bases match TRBD1. From germline, CDR1 is MDHEN and CDR2 SYDVKM. V was pared by 4 bases and J by 5 bases, with 8 bases of the junction left unmatched. The CDR3 loop spans 15 amino acids. DNA of the CDR3: TGTGCCAGCAGTTCATTTAACGGACAGGGGTATGGCTACACCTTC. It codes for CASSSFNGQGYGYTF.

This clone occurred a few times. The chain employs TRBV6-5 and TRBJ2-5; no clear D. The ends were cut back, 0 bases at V and 5 bases at J, with 10 bases in the middle. CDR3 length: 14 amino acids. Germline-derived CDR1 and CDR2 are MNHEY and SVGAGI. CDR3 loop: CASSYSATGETQYF. The DNA of the CDR3 is TGTGCCAGCAGTTACTCTGCGACTGGGGAGACCCAGTACTTC.

CDR3 residues: CSVLTGGRGTQYF. CDR3 nucleotide sequence: TGCAGCGTTCTGACAGGGGGCAGAGGGACCCAGTACTTC. This chain links TRBV29-1 with TRBJ2-5, with TRBD1 matching 10 bases. In germline, CDR1 is SQVTM, CDR2 ANQGSEA. This CDR3 has 13 amino acids. V was pared by 5 bases and J by 7 bases, with 7 bases of the junction left unmatched.

This chain connects TRBV4-1 to TRBJ2-2, with D perhaps matching TRBD2 (5 bases). CDR1 is MGHRA, CDR2 YSYEKL, per germline. The CDR3 runs 17 residues. Deletions cut 5 bases from V and 2 bases from J, with 18 bases between. The CDR3 here is CASSIRMVASNTGELFF. CDR3 in DNA: TGCGCCAGCAGCATTAGGATGGTAGCGAGTAACACCGGGGAGCTGTTTTTT.

The rearrangement uses TRBV28 and TRBJ1-2; 8 nucleotides line up with TRBD1. Germline V CDR1 and CDR2: MDHEN, SYDVKM. The CDR3 consists of 16 residues. Trimming took 6 bases from V and 2 from J; bases not matched to a gene: 11. CDR3: CASSPPGTGINYGYTF. The CDR3 nucleotides read TGTGCCAGCAGCCCCCCCGGGACAGGCATAAACTATGGCTACACCTTC.